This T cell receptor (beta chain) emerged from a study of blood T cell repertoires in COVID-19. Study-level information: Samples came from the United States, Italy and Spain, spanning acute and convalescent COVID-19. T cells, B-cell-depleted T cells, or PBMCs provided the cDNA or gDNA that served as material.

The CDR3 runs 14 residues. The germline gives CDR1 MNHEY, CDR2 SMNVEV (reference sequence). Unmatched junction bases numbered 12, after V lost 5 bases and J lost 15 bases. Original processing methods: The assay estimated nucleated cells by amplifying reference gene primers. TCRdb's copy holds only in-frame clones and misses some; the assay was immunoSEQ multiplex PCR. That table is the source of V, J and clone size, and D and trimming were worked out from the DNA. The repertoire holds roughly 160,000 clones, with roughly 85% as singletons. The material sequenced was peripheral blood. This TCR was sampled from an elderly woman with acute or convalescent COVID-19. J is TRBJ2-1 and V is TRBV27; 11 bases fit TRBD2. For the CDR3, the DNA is TGTGCCAGCAGTCCATTGACTAGCGGGGTGGAAGCGTTCTTC. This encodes CASSPLTSGVEAFF.